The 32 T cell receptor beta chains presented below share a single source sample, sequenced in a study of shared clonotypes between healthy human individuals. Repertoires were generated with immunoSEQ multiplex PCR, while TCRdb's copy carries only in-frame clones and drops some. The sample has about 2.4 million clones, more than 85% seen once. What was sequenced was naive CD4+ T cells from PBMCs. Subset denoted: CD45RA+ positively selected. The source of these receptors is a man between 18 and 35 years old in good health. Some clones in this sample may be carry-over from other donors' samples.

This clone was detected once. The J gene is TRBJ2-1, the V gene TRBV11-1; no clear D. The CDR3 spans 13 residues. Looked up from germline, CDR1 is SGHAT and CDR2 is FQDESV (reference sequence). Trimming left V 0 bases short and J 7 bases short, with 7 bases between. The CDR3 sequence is CASSLASRNEQFF. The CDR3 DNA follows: TGTGCCAGCAGCTTAGCGTCCAGGAATGAGCAGTTCTTC.

As DNA, the CDR3 is TGCAGCGCCGGACTTCGGGCCCCTCCTTACGAGCAGTACTTC. It specifies CSAGLRAPPYEQYF. The V and J genes are TRBV29-1 and TRBJ2-7, with a possible D match to TRBD2 (5 bases). This CDR3 spans 14 amino acids. Per germline, CDR1 SQVTM and CDR2 ANQGSEA. Trimming removed 7 bases at V and 4 bases at J, with 20 bases between.

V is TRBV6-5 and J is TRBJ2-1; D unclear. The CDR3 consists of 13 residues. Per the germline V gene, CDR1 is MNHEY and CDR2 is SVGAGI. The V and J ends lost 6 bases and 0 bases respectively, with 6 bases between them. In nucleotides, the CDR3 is TGTGCCAGCAGCCCCAACTCCTACAATGAGCAGTTCTTC. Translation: CASSPNSYNEQFF.

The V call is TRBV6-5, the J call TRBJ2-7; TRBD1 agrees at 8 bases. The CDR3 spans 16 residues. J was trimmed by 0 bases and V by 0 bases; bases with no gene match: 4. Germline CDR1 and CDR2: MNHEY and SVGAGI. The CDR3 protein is CASSYSRDRNSYEQYF. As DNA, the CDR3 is TGTGCCAGCAGTTACTCGAGGGACAGGAACTCCTACGAGCAGTACTTC.

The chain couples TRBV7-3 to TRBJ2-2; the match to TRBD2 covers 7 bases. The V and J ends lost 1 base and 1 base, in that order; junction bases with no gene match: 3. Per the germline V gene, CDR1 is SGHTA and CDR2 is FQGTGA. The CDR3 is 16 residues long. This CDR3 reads CASSLMGRVNTGELFF. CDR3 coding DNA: TGTGCCAGCAGCTTAATGGGGAGGGTGAACACCGGGGAGCTGTTTTTT.

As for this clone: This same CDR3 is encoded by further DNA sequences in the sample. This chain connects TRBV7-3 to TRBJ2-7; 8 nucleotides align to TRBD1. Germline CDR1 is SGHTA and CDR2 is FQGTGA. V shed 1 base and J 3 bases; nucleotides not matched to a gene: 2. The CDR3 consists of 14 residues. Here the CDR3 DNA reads TGTGCCAGCAGCTTAAGTGGACAGGGCTACGAGCAGTACTTC. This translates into CASSLSGQGYEQYF.

The CDR3 loop is CASSRDRGNGFGYTF. CDR3 in DNA: TGTGCCAGCAGTCGGGACAGGGGAAATGGATTTGGCTACACCTTC. V usage is TRBV6-6 and J usage is TRBJ1-2; 10 bases fit TRBD1. Germline V gene data show CDR1 as MNHNY and CDR2 as SVGAGI (reference sequence). The CDR3 contains 15 residues. V was clipped by 5 bases and J by 7 bases; unmatched bases: 10.

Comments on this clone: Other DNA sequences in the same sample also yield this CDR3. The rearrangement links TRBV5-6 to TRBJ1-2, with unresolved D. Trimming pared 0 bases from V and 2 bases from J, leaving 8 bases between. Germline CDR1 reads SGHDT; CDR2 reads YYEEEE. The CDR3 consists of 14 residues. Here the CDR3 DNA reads TGTGCCAGCAGCTTGGGGACGGCGAACTATGGCTACACCTTC. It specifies CASSLGTANYGYTF.

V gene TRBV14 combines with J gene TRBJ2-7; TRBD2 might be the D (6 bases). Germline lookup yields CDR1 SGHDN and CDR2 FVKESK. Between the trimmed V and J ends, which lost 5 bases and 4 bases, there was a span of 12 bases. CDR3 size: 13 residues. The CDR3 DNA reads TGTGCCAGCAGCAATTCCGGGGGTTACGAGCAGTACTTC. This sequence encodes CASSNSGGYEQYF.

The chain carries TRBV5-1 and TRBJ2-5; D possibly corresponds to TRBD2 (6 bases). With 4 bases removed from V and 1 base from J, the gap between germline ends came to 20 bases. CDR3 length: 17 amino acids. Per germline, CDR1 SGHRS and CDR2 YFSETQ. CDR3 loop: CASSRELRGQSQETQYF. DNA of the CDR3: TGCGCCAGCAGCCGGGAGCTAAGAGGGCAGTCCCAAGAGACCCAGTACTTC.

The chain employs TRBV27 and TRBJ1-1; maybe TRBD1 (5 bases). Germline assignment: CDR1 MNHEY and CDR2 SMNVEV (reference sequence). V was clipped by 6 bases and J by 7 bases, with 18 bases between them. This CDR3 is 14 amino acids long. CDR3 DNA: TGTGCCAGCAGCACCCGGGACGGTCTTAATGAAGCTTTCTTT. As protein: CASSTRDGLNEAFF.

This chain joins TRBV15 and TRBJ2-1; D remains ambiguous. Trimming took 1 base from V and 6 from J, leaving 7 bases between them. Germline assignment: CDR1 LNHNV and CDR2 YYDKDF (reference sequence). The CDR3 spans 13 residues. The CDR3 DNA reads TGTGCCACCAGCAGAGGGACCTTCAATGAGCAGTTCTTC. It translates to CATSRGTFNEQFF.

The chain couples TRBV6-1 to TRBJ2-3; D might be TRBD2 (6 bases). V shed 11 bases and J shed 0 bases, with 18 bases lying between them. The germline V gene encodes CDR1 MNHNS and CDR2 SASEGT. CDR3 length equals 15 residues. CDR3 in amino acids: CAGEGGRISTDTQYF. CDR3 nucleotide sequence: TGTGCCGGGGAAGGAGGGCGGATCAGCACAGATACGCAGTATTTT.

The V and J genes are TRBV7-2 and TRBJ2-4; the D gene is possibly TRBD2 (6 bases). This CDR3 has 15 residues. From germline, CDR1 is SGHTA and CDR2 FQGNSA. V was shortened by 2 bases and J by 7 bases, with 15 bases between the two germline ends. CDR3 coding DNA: TGTGCCAGCAGCTTAAGTTGGGGACTGGGGAACATTCAGTACTTC. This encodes CASSLSWGLGNIQYF. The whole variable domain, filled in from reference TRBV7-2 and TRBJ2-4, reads GAGVSQSPSNKVTEKGKDVELRCDPISGHTALYWYRQSLGQGLEFLIYFQGNSAPDKSGLPSDRFSAERTGGSVSTLTIQRTQQEDSAVYLCASSLSWGLGNIQYFGAGTRLSVL.

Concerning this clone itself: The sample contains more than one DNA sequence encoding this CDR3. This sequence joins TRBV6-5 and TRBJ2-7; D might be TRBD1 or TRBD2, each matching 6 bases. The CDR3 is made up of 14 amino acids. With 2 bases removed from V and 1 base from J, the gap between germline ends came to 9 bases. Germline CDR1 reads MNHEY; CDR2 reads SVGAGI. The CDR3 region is CASSYRGGSYEQYF. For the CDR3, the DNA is TGTGCCAGCAGTTACAGAGGGGGGTCCTACGAGCAGTACTTC.

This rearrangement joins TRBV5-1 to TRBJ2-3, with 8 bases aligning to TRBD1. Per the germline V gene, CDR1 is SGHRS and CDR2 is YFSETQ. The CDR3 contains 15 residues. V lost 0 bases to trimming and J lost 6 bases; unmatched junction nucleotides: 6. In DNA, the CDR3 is TGCGCCAGCAGCTTGGCCCGGACAGGGTACGATACGCAGTATTTT. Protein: CASSLARTGYDTQYF. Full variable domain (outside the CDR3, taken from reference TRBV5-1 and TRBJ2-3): KAGVTQTPRYLIKTRGQQVTLSCSPISGHRSVSWYQQTPGQGLQFLFEYFSETQRNKGNFPGRFSGRQFSNSRSEMNVSTLELGDSALYLCASSLARTGYDTQYFGPGTRLTVL.

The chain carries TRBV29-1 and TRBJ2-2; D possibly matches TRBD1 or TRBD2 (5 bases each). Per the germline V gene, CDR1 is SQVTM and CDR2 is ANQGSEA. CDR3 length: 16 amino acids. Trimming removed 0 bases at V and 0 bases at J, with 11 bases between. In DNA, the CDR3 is TGCAGCGTTGAAGATTGGGACCATACGAACACCGGGGAGCTGTTTTTT. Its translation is CSVEDWDHTNTGELFF.

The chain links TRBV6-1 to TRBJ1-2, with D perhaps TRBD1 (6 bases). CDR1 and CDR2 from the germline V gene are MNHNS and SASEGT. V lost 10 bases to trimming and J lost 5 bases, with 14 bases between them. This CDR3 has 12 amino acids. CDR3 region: CANQGQPYGYTF. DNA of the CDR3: TGTGCCAATCAAGGACAGCCTTATGGCTACACCTTC.

The CDR3 region is CSVPHGPTAKETQYF. CDR3 nucleotide sequence: TGCAGCGTTCCCCATGGCCCCACTGCGAAAGAGACCCAGTACTTC. This chain links TRBV29-1 with TRBJ2-5; no definite D call. The germline gives CDR1 SQVTM, CDR2 ANQGSEA. The CDR3 totals 15 residues. The V end was cut by 5 bases, the J end by 3 bases, with 19 bases between.

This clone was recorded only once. CDR3 residues: CASSLVGADFYNEQFF. The DNA for the CDR3 is TGCGCCAGCAGCTTGGTAGGAGCGGATTTCTACAATGAGCAGTTCTTC. This chain joins TRBV5-1 and TRBJ2-1; TRBD2 might be the D (5 bases). Germline CDR1 reads SGHRS; CDR2 reads YFSETQ. This CDR3 has 16 residues. With 0 bases removed from V and 3 bases from J, the gap between germline ends came to 13 bases.

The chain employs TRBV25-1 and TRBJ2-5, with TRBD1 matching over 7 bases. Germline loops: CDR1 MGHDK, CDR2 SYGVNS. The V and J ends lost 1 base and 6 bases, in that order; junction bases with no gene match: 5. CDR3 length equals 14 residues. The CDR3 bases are TGTGCCAGCAGTGAATCGAGGGGGCAGAAGACCCAGTACTTC. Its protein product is CASSESRGQKTQYF.

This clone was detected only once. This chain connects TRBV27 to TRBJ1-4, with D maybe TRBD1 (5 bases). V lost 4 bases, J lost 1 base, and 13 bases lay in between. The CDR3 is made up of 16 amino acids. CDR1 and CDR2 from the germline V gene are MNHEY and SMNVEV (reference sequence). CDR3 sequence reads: CASSSGRHETNEKLFF. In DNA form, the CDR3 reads TGTGCCAGCAGTTCGGGACGGCACGAAACTAATGAAAAACTGTTTTTT.

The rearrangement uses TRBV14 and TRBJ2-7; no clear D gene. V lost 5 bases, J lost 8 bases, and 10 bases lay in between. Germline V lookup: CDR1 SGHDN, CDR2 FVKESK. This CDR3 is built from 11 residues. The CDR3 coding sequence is TGTGCCAGCAGCAAGGGTATCAAGCAGTACTTC. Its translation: CASSKGIKQYF.

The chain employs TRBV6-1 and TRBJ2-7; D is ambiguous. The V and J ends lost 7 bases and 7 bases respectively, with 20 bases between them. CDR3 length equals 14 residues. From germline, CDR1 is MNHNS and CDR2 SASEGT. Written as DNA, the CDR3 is TGTGCCAGCATCGGCGGACCGCCTTTCGAAGAGCAGTACTTC. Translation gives CASIGGPPFEEQYF.

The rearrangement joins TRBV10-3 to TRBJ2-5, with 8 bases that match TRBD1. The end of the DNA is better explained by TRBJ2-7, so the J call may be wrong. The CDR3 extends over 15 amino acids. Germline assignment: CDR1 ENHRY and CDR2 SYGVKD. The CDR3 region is CAISEARGRENEQYF. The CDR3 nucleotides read TGTGCCATCAGTGAGGCCAGGGGGCGAGAGAACGAGCAGTACTTC.

The CDR3 protein is CASSRYFTGEADTQYF. The CDR3 coding sequence is TGTGCCAGCAGCCGATACTTTACGGGGGAGGCAGATACGCAGTATTTT. The chain has TRBV7-9 and TRBJ2-3, with D tentatively TRBD2 (6 bases). V was pared by 5 bases and J by 4 bases, with 19 bases between. The CDR3 is 16 amino acids. CDR1 and CDR2 (germline): SEHNR, FQNEAQ (reference sequence). Looking up the rest from reference TRBV7-9 and TRBJ2-3 gives the full variable domain: DTGVSQNPRHKITKRGQNVTFRCDPISEHNRLYWYRQTLGQGPEFLTYFQNEAQLEKSRLLSDRFSAERPKGSFSTLEIQRTEQGDSAMYLCASSRYFTGEADTQYFGPGTRLTVL.

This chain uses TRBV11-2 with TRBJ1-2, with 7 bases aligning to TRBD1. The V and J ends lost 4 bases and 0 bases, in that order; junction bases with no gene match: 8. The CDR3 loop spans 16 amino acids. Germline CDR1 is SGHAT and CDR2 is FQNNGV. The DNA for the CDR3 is TGTGCCAGCAGCTCCTTTAGACAGGGCCCTAACTATGGCTACACCTTC. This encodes CASSSFRQGPNYGYTF.

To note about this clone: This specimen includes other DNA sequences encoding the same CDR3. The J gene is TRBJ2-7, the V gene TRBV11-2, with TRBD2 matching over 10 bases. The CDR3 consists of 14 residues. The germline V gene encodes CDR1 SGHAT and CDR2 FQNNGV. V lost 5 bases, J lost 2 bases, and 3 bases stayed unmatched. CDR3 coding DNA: TGTGCCAGCAGCCGTGGACTAGCGGCCTACGAGCAGTACTTC. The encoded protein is CASSRGLAAYEQYF.

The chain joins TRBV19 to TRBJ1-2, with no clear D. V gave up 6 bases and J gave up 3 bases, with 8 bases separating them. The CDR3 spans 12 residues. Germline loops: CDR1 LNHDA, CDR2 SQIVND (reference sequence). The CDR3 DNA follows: TGTGCCAGTAGCAGATGGGACTATGGCTACACCTTC. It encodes CASSRWDYGYTF.

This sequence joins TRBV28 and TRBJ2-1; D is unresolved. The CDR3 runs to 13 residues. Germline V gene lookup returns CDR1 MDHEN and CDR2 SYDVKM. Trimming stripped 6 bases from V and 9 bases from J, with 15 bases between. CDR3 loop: CASRKTDALEQFF. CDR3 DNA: TGTGCCAGCAGAAAAACGGACGCCCTTGAGCAGTTCTTC.

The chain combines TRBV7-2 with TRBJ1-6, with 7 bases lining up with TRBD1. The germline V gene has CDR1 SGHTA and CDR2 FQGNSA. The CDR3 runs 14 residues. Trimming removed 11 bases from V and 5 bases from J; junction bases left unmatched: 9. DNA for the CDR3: TGTGCCGGCCCGACAGGGAAAGATAATTCACCCCTCCACTTT. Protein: CAGPTGKDNSPLHF.

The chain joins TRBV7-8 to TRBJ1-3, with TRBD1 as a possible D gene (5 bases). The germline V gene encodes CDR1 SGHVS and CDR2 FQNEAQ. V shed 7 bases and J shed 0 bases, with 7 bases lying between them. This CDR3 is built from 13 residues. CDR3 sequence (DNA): TGTGCCAGCACCACAGGCTCTGGAAACACCATATATTTT. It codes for CASTTGSGNTIYF.